This T cell receptor beta chain emerged from a study of cytomegalovirus exposure and HLA in healthy donors (dated by TCRdb to the late 2010s). Concerning the study at large: An earlier analysis of under 600 of the donors reported approximately 300 Gb of sequence data and 100 million to 130 million unique TCR beta sequences from about 200 million T cells. Rather than drawing on any new phenotypic data, the later analysis identified candidate immune exposures from TCR beta sequences and the way those sequences occurred across donors. Every discovery cohort repertoire had been produced on one sequencing platform. The study aimed to test whether cataloging public T cell receptors could reveal signatures of past pathogen exposure. To study patterns of TCR occurrence, a later analysis re-analyzed previously published TCR beta repertoires from 666 donors and added high-resolution HLA genotyping. Using immunosequencing, the study profiled T cell repertoires from roughly 650 subjects and related those repertoires to cytomegalovirus serostatus. To predict cytomegalovirus infection status, the study brought together high-throughput TCR immunosequencing, statistical association of individual TCRs with disease status, and machine learning. The number of donors typed differed by locus, with about 629-630 for A, B, C, DRB1 and DQB1, 522 for DQA1, nearly 610 for DPA1, and approximately 470 for DPB1. A later genetic analysis took genome-wide SNP genotypes for about 55% of the roughly 670 donors and used that subset as a discovery cohort. Across roughly 420 genotyped donors of the cohort, an average of about 240,000 unique TCR beta nucleotide sequences per donor were sequenced, and 15% to 20% of those sequences were non-productive. Donor age, sex, ethnicity and CMV serostatus were compiled together with the repertoire data. Of the roughly 410 genotyped donors, 65% to 90% were placed in the genetic ancestry cluster associated with self-reported Caucasian donors. Along with the roughly 670-subject first cohort, a separate validation cohort of over 90 different subjects was used. HLA typing covered class I and class II loci at four-digit resolution. About five DR-DQ haplotypes were treated as single units for association and clustering because of strong linkage in the cohort. An earlier analysis of 587 of the donors used high-throughput TCR beta sequencing to judge whether each TCR beta V gene segment behaved as functional or pseudogenic. An early release that covered some 640 HLA-typed donors contained approximately 300 gigabases of sequencing data and about 93 million unique TCR sequences. What the work shows at the level of the full study, not this receptor alone: For the cohort, immune exposure information was limited to CMV serostatus. A further reported finding was that TCR beta sequences accurately predicted the HLA-A and HLA-B alleles for most subjects in the first cohort. According to a later analysis, most CMV-associated TCR beta chains appeared to be HLA-restricted, and the HLA associations seemed to be driven largely by CMV exposure. The presence/absence analyses assumed that sequencing depth was roughly uniform across donors, and that assumption may not be true. Some IMGT-functional V segments, including TRBV6-2 and TRBV6-3, could not be distinguished by the 87-base-pair reads and were therefore excluded. V-gene and J-gene trimming of TCR beta chains was associated with a missense DCLRE1C variant in a later genetic analysis, and the association was replicated in an independent cohort. At a false discovery rate of 0.05, a later analysis linked fewer than 20,000 TCR beta sequences to specific HLA alleles. It was suggested by the authors that the approach could potentially be generalized to other disease states and immunological phenotypes. An earlier analysis of 587 of the donors showed that most TCR beta V segments appeared in productive rearrangements either about 90% or about 30% of the time, which broadly matched IMGT annotations. Compared with the approximately 670-donor mean, donors in an Asian-associated ancestry cluster had fewer N-insertions in productive TCRs, according to a later genetic analysis. Compared with equally common non-associated chains, HLA-associated TCR beta chains in a later analysis were more clonally expanded and had lower generation probabilities. Correlated functional status among segregating V segments might reflect linkage disequilibrium, but an unknown experimental factor could not be ruled out. In a later analysis, several top co-occurrence clusters were reported to appear linked to parvovirus B19, influenza, CMV and Epstein-Barr virus. The cohort was sequenced for TCR beta chains only, and without alpha or paired-chain data the features that could be detected were limited. Three of the identified cytomegalovirus-associated TCR beta chains were confirmed in vitro to be specific for cytomegalovirus antigens. Strong co-occurrence of HLA alleles, especially DR and DQ, made assigning TCR associations to individual alleles difficult. Because some donors lacked HLA typing at each locus, the association tests relied only on the typed subset. The classifier was reported to diagnose cytomegalovirus status with high specificity and sensitivity in both the original and validation cohorts. A cluster of highly shared sequence variants was judged likely to be a technical artifact of the sequencing pipeline. In a later analysis, the rate of TCR association differed among HLA loci, with DRB1 alleles having the most associated TCRs and HLA-C alleles having the fewest. Most TCR sequences were observed very rarely across donors, whereas some public TCRs were present in many individuals. Seventeen rarely observed V segments, including chromosome 9 orphons, were excluded from the earlier analysis of about 500 of the donors because counts were too low. The study gave a list of about 160 TCR beta chains associated with cytomegalovirus.

The cohort was made up of roughly 670 healthy bone marrow donors. At the time of sampling, all cohort members were nominally healthy, though unrecorded immune exposures were likely present. The donor tested CMV seronegative and was one of the 352 seronegative cohort members. A peripheral blood sample was provided by each donor, and peripheral blood mononuclear cells were used for TCR beta sequencing. The Qiagen DNeasy Blood Extraction Kit was used to extract genomic DNA from the blood cell samples. About this clone: Its specific antigen is unknown. Base quality data are lacking; no much larger clone is found one base away.

Receptor amplification or capture employed the immunoSEQ multiplex PCR assay. A mixture of 60 forward primers for TCR Vbeta segments and 13 reverse primers for TCR Jbeta segments was used in the multiplex PCR. The CDR3 region of rearranged TCR beta genes was amplified from genomic DNA with a multiplex PCR assay. Amplified TCR beta libraries were sequenced as 87-base-pair reads on the Illumina HiSeq System. Processing in the source paper ran as follows. Across the 670 or so repertoires, a later analysis counted 78 million or so unique TCR beta chains, roughly 11 million of which were shared by at least two donors. Raw reads were error-corrected and collapsed into unique sequences by a nearest-neighbor algorithm in which closely related sequences were merged to remove PCR and sequencing errors. To assign V, D and J gene segments, CDR3 sequences were aligned to IMGT reference sequences. For a sequence to be retained, a match of at least six nucleotides to both a V gene segment and a J gene segment was required. A rearrangement counted as productive if the CDR3 had no stop codons and remained in frame with V and J, and every other rearrangement counted as non-productive. CDR3 was defined according to IMGT convention as the region running from the second conserved V-encoded cysteine to the conserved J-encoded phenylalanine. In an earlier analysis of just under 600 of the donors, sequences lacking an unambiguous match to a single V gene segment were excluded. An earlier analysis of 500 to 600 of the donors classified V segments as functional when productive rearrangements were above 56.7% and as segregating when the standard deviation between donors was above 5%. To diagnose cytomegalovirus status from the catalog of TCR beta chain sequences, a statistical classification framework was built. In a later analysis, V and J genes were assigned by comparing TCR nucleotide sequences against IMGT/GENE-DB human TR gene sequences. The TCRdist pipeline was used in a later analysis to assign CDR3 sequences and most-parsimonious VDJ recombination scenarios. A later analysis defined each TCR beta chain by its CDR3 amino acid sequence plus V-gene family, and excluded reads lacking a unique V-gene family. In a later analysis, fewer than 650 highly shared, low-generation-probability nucleotide sequences were removed to address suspected cross-contamination and a sequencing artifact. In a later analysis, a clonal expansion index was calculated for each public chain from normalized within-repertoire ranks of inferred template counts. Generation probabilities in a later analysis came from a VDJ recombination model fitted to out-of-frame rearrangements, and those results were checked against IGoR. Hypergeometric tests were used in a later analysis to score TCR-TCR, TCR-HLA and TCR-CMV co-occurrence, with a repertoire-size bias correction applied to the TCR pairs. False discovery rates were estimated in a later analysis by permuting HLA or CMV assignments 20 times. In a later analysis, co-occurring TCRs were grouped using DBSCAN, and TCRdist sequence similarity was added for clustering within HLA-allele-positive subsets. Repertoires with fewer than 30,000 or more than 120,000 public chains, plus five repertoires with anomalous nucleotide sharing, were excluded from co-occurrence clustering. The immuneACCESS repertoire file appears here via TCRdb, limited to in-frame rearrangements. These files lack a portion of the clones; in checked studies, under half of the deficit traces to unresolved V genes, and the cause of the others is not known. V and J calls and clone size are copied from that table; D and trimming were computed from the DNA. This sample has more than 90,000 clones in its table, and roughly 74% of those were observed once. The ten largest account for approximately 0.9% of the sample.

Taken from cysteine to phenylalanine, the CDR3 has 16 residues. Here the CDR3 DNA is all that survives: 48 bases in frame from base 1. V and J lose 7 bases and 1 base, and a span of 19 bases separates them. This sequence was found in a woman aged 25-40 years in good health and CMV-seronegative. The sequenced sample was PBMCs. Recombination joined TRBV5-3 with TRBJ2-3; a tentative D call is TRBD2 (6 bases match). TRBV5-3 is an open reading frame whose function is uncertain. CDR3 loop: CARGPLLAARTDTQYF. The DNA is TGTGCCAGAGGCCCTCTGTTAGCGGCGCGCACAGATACGCAGTATTTT.